This entry concerns a single T cell receptor (beta chain). Its specificity is not known. The germline gene is not matched at one end of the junction; a read error may be the cause. Axillary draining lymph nodes of breast cancer patients supplied the node samples. Germline CDR1 is SGHTA and CDR2 is FQGNSA. This CDR3 comprises 19 residues. TCRdb re-derived calls from the multiplex PCR reads in MiXCR, one entry per CDR3 protein. The sample yields more than 200,000 distinct CDR3 sequences, less than 40% seen once. These data are taken from a study of breast tumors, draining lymph nodes, adjacent tissues. General study points: Compared with lymph nodes, tumors were less diverse; compared with nontumor tissue, more.

The chain employs TRBV7-2 and TRBJ2-2; TRBD2 matches at 7 bases. Sequences were obtained from axillary lymph node tissue. The sequence came from a female donor with breast cancer. Some clones in this sample may be carry-over from other donors' samples. The CDR3 loop is CASSLKGSGGSRPHNEQFF. The CDR3 bases are TGTGCCAGCAGCTTAAAGGGTAGTGGCGGGAGTCGTCCCCACAATGAGCAGTTTTTT.